Below, 8 T cell receptor beta chains from the same sample are listed, as sequenced in a study of shared clonotypes between healthy human individuals. Generated by immunoSEQ multiplex PCR, the TCRdb table keeps only in-frame clones and is missing some. The table lists more than 1 million clones, more than 75% of them singletons, with about 0.52% in the top ten. Sequencing used memory CD4+ T cells from PBMCs. Subset in this sample: CD45RA-negative fraction. The receptors were sampled from a young man in good health. Some clones in this sample may be carry-over from other donors' samples.

CDR3 DNA: TGTGCCAGCAGTTTAAATACGGGCGCCGGGGAGCTGTTTTTT. This encodes CASSLNTGAGELFF. The rearrangement links TRBV28 to TRBJ2-2; D not resolved. The CDR3 contains 14 residues. Trimming left V 2 bases short and J 6 bases short, with 10 bases between. From germline, CDR1 is MDHEN and CDR2 SYDVKM. The full variable domain, its missing parts supplied by reference TRBV28 and TRBJ2-2, is DVKVTQSSRYLVKRTGEKVFLECVQDMDHENMFWYRQDPGLGLRLIYFSYDVKMKEKGDIPEGYSVSREKKERFSLILESASTNQTSMYLCASSLNTGAGELFFGEGSRLTVL.

Points on this clone: The junction does not match germline at one end; this may be a read error. The rearrangement links TRBV27 to TRBJ1-2; D might be TRBD1 (5 bases). CDR3 length: 13 amino acids. Germline V CDR1 and CDR2: MNHEY, SMNVEV (reference sequence). CDR3 bases: TGTGCCAGCAGGTTATCGGCCGGGGGTAGCTACACCTTC. This sequence encodes CASRLSAGGSYTF.

A remark on this clone: Different DNA sequences within this sample yield the same CDR3. This chain connects TRBV5-1 to TRBJ1-1; D might be TRBD1 (6 bases). Looked up from germline, CDR1 is SGHRS and CDR2 is YFSETQ. The germline V and J ends were trimmed by 4 bases and 2 bases, with 12 bases remaining between them. The CDR3 loop spans 14 amino acids. The CDR3 reads CASSEQGGNTEAFF. Here the CDR3 DNA reads TGCGCCAGCAGCGAACAGGGAGGAAACACTGAAGCTTTCTTT.

The rearrangement links TRBV27 to TRBJ2-6; D unclear. The V gene lost 4 bases and the J gene lost 0 bases, with 7 bases spanning the gap. CDR1 and CDR2 from the germline V gene are MNHEY and SMNVEV (reference sequence). This CDR3 contains 15 residues. CDR3 nucleotide sequence: TGTGCCAGCAGTTGGTCCTACTCTGGGGCCAACGTCCTGACTTTC. Its protein product is CASSWSYSGANVLTF.

CDR3 region: CASSLAGVGTQYF. The CDR3 nucleotides read TGTGCCAGCAGTCTAGCGGGAGTCGGTACGCAGTATTTT. The rearrangement joins TRBV7-6 to TRBJ2-3; TRBD2 matches 10 bases. Germline V gives CDR1 SGHVS, CDR2 FNYEAQ. Trimming at V came to 6 bases and at J to 8 bases, leaving 5 bases not matched to a gene. The CDR3 runs to 13 residues.

This clone was seen only a few times. J is TRBJ1-2 and V is TRBV6-1; D not resolved. The CDR3 is made up of 14 amino acids. Trimming took off 6 bases at V and 2 bases at J, with 13 bases between the two ends. Germline lookup yields CDR1 MNHNS and CDR2 SASEGT. The CDR3 DNA sequence: TGTGCCAGCAGGAGTGAGGGTCGGAACTATGGCTACACCTTC. It specifies CASRSEGRNYGYTF.

The V and J genes are TRBV29-1 and TRBJ1-2; 10 bases fit TRBD1. Trimming removed 7 bases from V and 6 bases from J; junction bases left unmatched: 8. Germline V gives CDR1 SQVTM, CDR2 ANQGSEA. This CDR3 comprises 13 residues. CDR3 protein: CSAPFGTGDGYTF. CDR3 DNA sequence: TGCAGCGCTCCTTTCGGGACAGGGGATGGCTACACCTTC.

V is TRBV2 and J is TRBJ2-2; D gene ambiguous. Germline CDR1 and CDR2: SNHLY and FYNNEI. The CDR3 covers 13 residues. With 1 base removed from V and 6 bases from J, the gap between germline ends came to 6 bases. The CDR3 loop reads CASSEGSPGELFF. Here the CDR3 DNA reads TGTGCCAGCAGTGAAGGATCCCCCGGGGAGCTGTTTTTT. The full variable domain, with the rest looked up from reference TRBV2 and TRBJ2-2, is EPEVTQTPSHQVTQMGQEVILRCVPISNHLYFYWYRQILGQKVEFLVSFYNNEISEKSEIFDDQFSVERPDGSNFTLKIRSTKLEDSAMYFCASSEGSPGELFFGEGSRLTVL.